This T cell receptor beta chain was obtained from a study of PD-1 blockade in classical Hodgkin lymphoma (dated by TCRdb to 2020 to 2022). With respect to the entire study: Nivolumab dosing was 3 mg/kg intravenously every 2 weeks, continuing until either disease progression or unacceptable toxicity. A peripheral blood immune signature of response to PD-1 blockade in classical Hodgkin lymphoma was defined using TCR beta sequencing and CyTOF.

V lost 0 bases and J lost 6 bases, and the count of bases not matched to a germline gene is 9. The germline V gene gives CDR1 as MGHRA and CDR2 as YSYEKL. The CDR3 starts with the cysteine, ends with the phenylalanine, and has 17 residues. The DNA shown is the 51-base CDR3, in frame from base 1. The sample's time point label is to be understood as: cycle 2 day 1 (C2D1) of nivolumab. Every trial patient had relapsed after autologous stem cell transplantation, and cohorts A, B and C differed in prior brentuximab vedotin exposure. A total of under 70 patients with relapsed/refractory classical Hodgkin lymphoma made up the trial cohort, and each patient's best overall response was complete response, partial response or progressive disease. Single-agent nivolumab was administered to trial patients in the multi-cohort phase II CheckMate 205 trial. An independent review committee assessed best overall response by applying the 2007 International Working Group response criteria. Trial PBMCs were collected immediately before nivolumab initiation (C1D1) and during therapy at cycle 2 day 1 and cycle 4 day 1. Peripheral blood was collected in 8 mL Vacutainer Cell Preparation Tubes, from which PBMCs were isolated by centrifugation and then cryopreserved.

About this clone itself: Its antigen is currently not known. No much larger clone exists at a distance of one base, and base qualities are not known.

The investigation overall reported the following: Lower diversity was seen in patients whose nivolumab began less than 1 year after ASCT, and these patients were left out of later analyses so that immune reconstitution would not confound the results. CD4+ but not CD8+ TCR diversity rose significantly by C4D1 (p=0.0027 vs p=0.16), most apparent in complete responders (p=0.02). Trial patients with a complete response had baseline diversity similar to that of newly diagnosed patients, while partial responders and progressors had significantly lower diversity. Newly diagnosed patients were reported to have lower baseline TCR diversity than healthy donors, and relapsed/refractory patients were reported to have lower baseline TCR diversity still. Only a single clinical trial cohort was studied, and what caused the repertoire differences, possibly disease activity or prior therapy, remained undefined.

The Qiagen DNeasy kit was used to extract genomic DNA both from unsorted PBMCs and from the negatively selected CD4+ and CD8+ fractions. Using primers that anneal to V and J segments, immunoSEQ multiplex PCR amplified the TCR beta CDR3 regions. Amplification bias was minimized using a synthetic immune receptor repertoire, and residual bias was removed computationally after sequencing. The original methods were these. Repertoire diversity was quantified as the Shannon entropy index using custom Python scripts. The unsorted, CD4+ and CD8+ repertoires were each analyzed separately, with the exception of combined analyses, where CD4+ and CD8+ sequences were merged in silico. A clone was considered expanded if an increase in frequency of at least 2-fold after treatment relative to C1D1 was found, and a pseudocount of 0.5 was applied to clones undetected at baseline. Singleton clones were defined as clones with 0 or 1 copy at C1D1, and non-singleton clones were defined as clones with 2 or more copies. By matching protein sequences in sorted samples from the same patient, clones expanded in unsorted samples were annotated as CD4+, CD8+ or unknown. Diversity changes from C1D1 to C4D1 were tested in paired samples using Wilcoxon tests. TCRdb mirrors the immuneACCESS table, restricted to in-frame sequences. Some clones are absent from its copies; in checked studies, under half trace to an unresolved V gene, and the reason for the others is unknown. V and J calls and clone size are copied from that table; D and trimming were computed from the DNA. The sample table contains more than 30,000 clones; only one count was recorded for 76% of them. The top ten hold approximately 15% of the sample.

The TCR comes from a human donor with classical Hodgkin lymphoma. This chain joins TRBV4-1 to TRBJ1-5; 9 junctional bases match TRBD1. Sequenced material: peripheral blood mononuclear cells (PBMCs), taken before the second cycle of nivolumab. The CDR3: CASSQDRWTGVSQPQHF. The nucleotide sequence is TGCGCCAGCAGCCAAGATCGGTGGACAGGGGTAAGTCAGCCCCAGCATTTT.